A selection of T cell receptor beta chains follows, all from one sample in a study of graft-versus-host responses after intestinal transplantation. The method was immunoSEQ multiplex PCR; TCRdb's version includes in-frame clones alone and lacks a portion of them. In the table there are over 65,000 clones, under 95% of which are singletons. These TCRs are of unknown antigen specificity. Source: unstimulated CD8+ T cells sorted from spleen or lymph node cells, taken before transplant. These receptor sequences come from a human donor who was the organ donor for an intestinal transplant. CDR3s include the opening cysteine and the closing phenylalanine or tryptophan. Each record gives: J gene, D gene, V gene, clone size, CDR3 DNA, CDR3 protein. The D gene is left open where the match is weak. A row's size may be missing; if present it is once, few, many or a size class.

J: TRBJ1-4
D: NA
V: TRBV10-3
size: NA
DNA: TGTGCCATCAGTGAGGGGTGTTGGGCAGGGGTGACTAATGAAAAACTGTTTTTT
CDR3: CAISEGCWAGVTNEKLFF

J: TRBJ2-7
D: NA
V: TRBV28
size: NA
DNA: TGTGCCAGCCGGCAGGACAGAATGGGGATCGAGCAGTACTTC
CDR3: CASRQDRMGIEQYF

J: TRBJ2-7
D: NA
V: TRBV4-1
size: NA
DNA: TGCGCCAGCAGCCAAGAACCCGGGGGCCTCCTTTACGAGCAGTACTTC
CDR3: CASSQEPGGLLYEQYF

J: TRBJ2-3
D: NA
V: TRBV7-9
size: NA
DNA: TGTGCCAGCAGCTTAGTTTTTGGCAGCTATGTCACAGATACGCAGTATTTT
CDR3: CASSLVFGSYVTDTQYF

J: TRBJ1-5
D: NA
V: TRBV4-1
size: NA
DNA: TGCGCCAGCAGACAGCAATATAGCAATCAGCCCCAGCATTTT
CDR3: CASRQQYSNQPQHF

J: TRBJ2-5
D: NA
V: TRBV7-6
size: NA
DNA: TGTGCCAGCAGCCCAACCCCGACGGACCAAGAGACCCAGTACTTC
CDR3: CASSPTPTDQETQYF

J: TRBJ1-4
D: NA
V: TRBV6-5
size: once
DNA: TGTGCCAGCTCCCGGGGTGAGGAACCTAATGAAAAACTGTTTTTT
CDR3: CASSRGEEPNEKLFF

J: TRBJ2-1
D: TRBD2
V: TRBV4-1
size: NA
DNA: TGCGCCAGCAGCCAACCTTCAGCGGGGGCCTACAATGAGCAGTTCTTC
CDR3: CASSQPSAGAYNEQFF

J: TRBJ1-2
D: NA
V: TRBV6-6
size: NA
DNA: TGTGCCAGCAACTTACGAGTGGGAGGCTACACCTTC
CDR3: CASNLRVGGYTF

J: TRBJ2-1
D: TRBD1
V: TRBV9
size: NA
DNA: TGTGCCAGCAGCGCGCCGGGACAGGGGCCCCATGAGCAGTTCTTC
CDR3: CASSAPGQGPHEQFF

J: TRBJ2-7
D: NA
V: TRBV14
size: NA
DNA: TGTGCCAGCAGCCAAGTTCTGTACGAGCAGTACTTC
CDR3: CASSQVLYEQYF

J: TRBJ1-1
D: TRBD1
V: TRBV2
size: NA
DNA: TGTGCCAGCAGGGACAGGGATTACACTGAAGCTTTCTTT
CDR3: CASRDRDYTEAFF

J: TRBJ2-3
D: TRBD2
V: TRBV9
size: NA
DNA: TGTGCCAGCAGCGGCGGGAGGGCCCCAGATACGCAGTATTTT
CDR3: CASSGGRAPDTQYF

J: TRBJ1-1
D: NA
V: TRBV5-4
size: NA
DNA: TGTGCCAGCAGCATACAGGGACGAAACACTGAAGCTTTCTTT
CDR3: CASSIQGRNTEAFF

J: TRBJ1-2
D: TRBD1
V: TRBV27
size: few
DNA: TGTGCCAGCAGGGCGACAGGGGGTGTCTATGGCTACACCTTC
CDR3: CASRATGGVYGYTF

J: TRBJ2-1
D: NA
V: TRBV10-2
size: NA
DNA: TGCGCCAGCAGTGATTCGGGCTACAATGAGCAGTTCTTC
CDR3: CASSDSGYNEQFF

J: TRBJ1-2
D: NA
V: TRBV5-1
size: NA
DNA: TGCGCCAGCAGCTTGGTAGGGGAACCCGTCTATGGCTACACCTTC
CDR3: CASSLVGEPVYGYTF

J: TRBJ2-3
D: NA
V: TRBV10-2
size: NA
DNA: TGCGCCAGCCATAAGGACCCGTACACAGATACGCAGTATTTT
CDR3: CASHKDPYTDTQYF

J: TRBJ2-7
D: NA
V: TRBV9
size: NA
DNA: TGTGCCAGCAGCGTAGGGGCCGTAACGGGGGAGCAGTACTTC
CDR3: CASSVGAVTGEQYF

J: TRBJ2-3
D: TRBD1
V: TRBV5-6
size: NA
DNA: TGTGCCAGCAGCTACTCACCCGGCAGGGGGCCTATAGATACGCAGTATTTT
CDR3: CASSYSPGRGPIDTQYF

J: TRBJ2-3
D: TRBD2
V: TRBV6-1
size: NA
DNA: TGTGCCAGCAGTGATCTCCCGGGACTAACAACAGATACGCAGTATTTT
CDR3: CASSDLPGLTTDTQYF

J: TRBJ1-5
D: NA
V: TRBV6-5
size: NA
DNA: TGTGCCAGCAGTCACGGAGGTTGGGAGCCCCAGCATTTT
CDR3: CASSHGGWEPQHF

J: TRBJ1-2
D: TRBD1
V: TRBV6-1
size: NA
DNA: TGTGCCAGCACTATTCAGGGAACAGGGGTTGGCTACACCTTC
CDR3: CASTIQGTGVGYTF

J: TRBJ2-2
D: TRBD2
V: TRBV6-1
size: NA
DNA: TGTGCCAGCAGTGATCTCAGCGGGAGAGAAATCGGGGAGCTGTTTTTT
CDR3: CASSDLSGREIGELFF